This T cell receptor (beta chain) is from a study of T cell repertoires in cytomegalovirus infection. Study-wide background: CMV epitopes that were recently identified and HLA-C-restricted were used alongside well-studied HLA-B-restricted ones.

The CDR3 covers 16 residues. Trimming left V 0 bases short and J 2 bases short, with 13 bases between. CDR1 and CDR2 (germline): MGHRA, YSYEKL. TCRdb re-called the reads through MiXCR, storing one row per CDR3 protein. The sample shows around 900,000 distinct CDR3 sequences, around 30% of them seen only once. Of note for this clonotype: Its matching antigen is unknown.

The V gene is TRBV4-1, the J gene TRBJ1-2; D ambiguous. This sequence originates from a human donor in good health (CMV status not recorded). Some clones in this sample may be carry-over from other donors' samples. This specimen consisted of cultured CD8+ T cells from PBMCs, obtained from culture after CMV antigen stimulation. The CDR3 bases are TGCGCCAGCAGCCAAGATAGAATAGCATTAAACTATGGCTACACCTTC. Its translation is CASSQDRIALNYGYTF.